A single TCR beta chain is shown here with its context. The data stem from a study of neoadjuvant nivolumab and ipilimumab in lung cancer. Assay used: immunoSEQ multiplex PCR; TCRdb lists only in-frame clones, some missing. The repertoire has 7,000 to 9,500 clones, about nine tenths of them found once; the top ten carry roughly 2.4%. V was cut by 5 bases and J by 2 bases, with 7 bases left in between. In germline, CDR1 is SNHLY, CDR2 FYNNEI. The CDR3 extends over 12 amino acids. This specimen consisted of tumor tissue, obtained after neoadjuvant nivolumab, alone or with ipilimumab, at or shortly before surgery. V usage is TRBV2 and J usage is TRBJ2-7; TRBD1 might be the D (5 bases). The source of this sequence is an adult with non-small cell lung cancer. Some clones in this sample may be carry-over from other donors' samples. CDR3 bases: TGTGCCAGCAGTCTGGACACCTACGAGCAGTACTTC. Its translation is CASSLDTYEQYF. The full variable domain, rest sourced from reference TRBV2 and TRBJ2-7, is EPEVTQTPSHQVTQMGQEVILRCVPISNHLYFYWYRQILGQKVEFLVSFYNNEISEKSEIFDDQFSVERPDGSNFTLKIRSTKLEDSAMYFCASSLDTYEQYFGPGTRLTVT.